The 8 T cell receptor beta chains reported below all come from one sample, sequenced in a study of T cells after yellow fever vaccination. Each CDR3 protein is one row after TCRdb ran MiXCR on the 5' RACE reads. The table records a few hundred thousand distinct CDR3 sequences, about 6.6% of them present only once. The sample was PBMCs, taken more than 35 days after the first yellow fever vaccination. The receptors were gathered from a man aged 18 to 35 who received the YFV17D yellow fever vaccine.

The chain joins TRBV19 to TRBJ2-1; 8 bases agree with TRBD2. Per germline, CDR1 LNHDA and CDR2 SQIVND (reference sequence). This CDR3 has 16 residues. Trimming took 1 base from V and 8 from J; bases not matched to a gene: 10. The CDR3 sequence is CASSIAPGGRHHEQFF. The CDR3 DNA follows: TGTGCCAGTAGTATAGCCCCGGGGGGGCGTCATCATGAGCAGTTCTTC.

There are many counts of this clonotype. The chain is built from TRBV6-2 or TRBV6-3 and TRBJ2-4; D could derive from TRBD1 or TRBD2 (5 bases each). CDR3 length equals 18 residues. The germline V gene has CDR1 MNHEY and CDR2 SVGEGT. The ends were cut back, 2 bases at V and 0 bases at J, with 17 bases in the middle. This chain's CDR3 is CASSYDVRGSLAKNIQYF. CDR3 DNA sequence: TGTGCCAGCAGTTACGATGTCCGGGGCTCTTTAGCCAAAAACATTCAGTACTTC.

This clonotype has at least ten counts. The J gene is TRBJ2-1, the V gene TRBV7-2; TRBD2 agrees at 9 bases. Unmatched junction bases numbered 11, after V lost 1 base and J lost 10 bases. Germline CDR1 SGHTA, CDR2 FQGNSA. This CDR3 contains 16 residues. The CDR3 coding sequence is TGTGCCAGCAGCTTAGATCCCCAGCGGGGGGCTTGGGAGCAGTTCTTC. It codes for CASSLDPQRGAWEQFF. Filled out from reference TRBV7-2 and TRBJ2-1, the complete variable domain reads GAGVSQSPSNKVTEKGKDVELRCDPISGHTALYWYRQSLGQGLEFLIYFQGNSAPDKSGLPSDRFSAERTGGSVSTLTIQRTQQEDSAVYLCASSLDPQRGAWEQFFGPGTRLTVL.

This clonotype was observed a few times. This rearrangement joins TRBV5-1 to TRBJ2-5; D remains unclear. Deletions cut 5 bases from V and 2 bases from J, with 7 bases between. Germline loops: CDR1 SGHRS, CDR2 YFSETQ. The CDR3 totals 12 residues. The DNA for the CDR3 is TGCGCCAGCAGGATTTCACAAGAGACCCAGTACTTC. It codes for CASRISQETQYF.

This CDR3 is CASSQDQEGSNGANVLTF. CDR3 sequence (DNA): TGCGCCAGCAGCCAAGATCAGGAAGGGTCGAACGGGGCCAACGTCCTGACTTTC. The V and J genes are TRBV4-1 and TRBJ2-6; D is unclear. The germline CDR1 and CDR2 sequences are MGHRA and YSYEKL. The CDR3 totals 18 residues. Trimming left V 0 bases short and J 4 bases short, with 16 bases between.

This clonotype was observed a handful of times. V is TRBV20-1 and J is TRBJ2-1; 10 bases match TRBD2. V lost 3 bases to trimming and J lost 3 bases; unmatched junction nucleotides: 2. Germline V lookup: CDR1 DFQATT, CDR2 SNEGSKA (reference sequence). CDR3 size: 14 residues. This chain's CDR3 is CSASIAGGYNEQFF. The DNA for the CDR3 is TGCAGTGCTAGTATAGCGGGGGGCTACAATGAGCAGTTCTTC.

The chain employs TRBV5-1 and TRBJ2-2; D possibly corresponds to TRBD1 (6 bases). V shed 4 bases and J shed 6 bases, with 16 bases lying between them. The CDR3 totals 15 residues. Per the germline V gene, CDR1 is SGHRS and CDR2 is YFSETQ. CDR3 in DNA: TGCGCCAGCAGCCTGCGGTCCCAGGGGTCCGGGGAGCTGTTTTTT. The encoded protein is CASSLRSQGSGELFF.

This clonotype was observed a handful of times. The rearrangement links TRBV7-2 to TRBJ2-2; D uncertain. CDR3 length: 12 residues. Deletions cut 5 bases from V and 6 bases from J, with 7 bases between. The germline V gene has CDR1 SGHTA and CDR2 FQGNSA. CDR3 bases: TGTGCCAGCAGCCGGAGAGCCGGGGAGCTGTTTTTT. Its protein is CASSRRAGELFF.